These 24 T cell receptor beta chains share one sample of origin, sequenced in a study of blood T cells in healthy people across ages. Together with a sample-barcoded 5' primer, a J-beta primer mix was included in a second PCR lasting roughly 6 to 12 cycles. TCRdb re-derived calls from the 5' RACE reads in MiXCR, one entry per CDR3 protein. The sample includes hundreds of thousands of distinct CDR3 sequences, under 80% seen only once; the top ten take 28%. The specimen sequenced was blood. These receptors were obtained from a man in his thirties or forties in good health.

The chain recombines TRBV10-3 with TRBJ2-5; the match to TRBD1 covers 9 bases. This CDR3 has 14 amino acids. V lost 3 bases and J lost 5; bases outside the gene matches: 4. The germline gives CDR1 ENHRY, CDR2 SYGVKD. The CDR3 spells CAISEQGARETQYF. DNA for the CDR3: TGTGCCATCAGTGAACAGGGGGCGCGGGAGACCCAGTACTTC.

This clonotype was seen once. This chain uses TRBV7-9 with TRBJ2-1, with 10 bases that match TRBD2. The CDR3 is made up of 17 amino acids. Germline V gene sequence: CDR1 SEHNR, CDR2 FQNEAQ (reference sequence). J was trimmed by 3 bases and V by 3 bases; bases with no gene match: 8. The CDR3 region is CASSFPQLAGIYNEQFF. CDR3 nucleotides: TGTGCCAGCAGCTTCCCCCAACTAGCGGGGATCTACAATGAGCAGTTCTTC.

This chain joins TRBV3-1 and TRBJ1-1; the D gene is possibly TRBD1 (5 bases). Trimming took off 6 bases at V and 4 bases at J, with 12 bases between the two ends. This CDR3 is 13 amino acids long. Germline V gene data show CDR1 as LGHDT and CDR2 as YNNKEL (reference sequence). As DNA, the CDR3 is TGTGCCAGCAGGCCAGGGAGCTTCACTGAAGCTTTCTTT. Its translation: CASRPGSFTEAFF.

The chain is built from TRBV7-2 and TRBJ2-5; 7 bases are a match to TRBD1. Per germline, CDR1 SGHTA and CDR2 FQGNSA. The CDR3 consists of 16 residues. With V trimmed by 5 bases and J by 0 bases, 9 bases remained unmatched. The CDR3 loop is CASSPGTELYQETQYF. The CDR3 nucleotides read TGTGCCAGCAGCCCGGGGACAGAGTTGTACCAAGAGACCCAGTACTTC.

This clonotype appeared many times. The genes are TRBV12-3 or TRBV12-4 and TRBJ2-1; D unclear. Trimming took off 5 bases at V and 4 bases at J, with 9 bases between the two ends. CDR3 length: 13 amino acids. This CDR3 reads CASSRTGYNEQFF. The CDR3 DNA follows: TGTGCCAGCAGTCGTACCGGTTACAATGAGCAGTTCTTC.

This sequence joins TRBV7-9 and TRBJ2-1, with 9 positions matching TRBD2. CDR3 length: 17 amino acids. The ends lost 3 bases at V and 6 bases at J; junction bases unmatched: 12. Germline CDR1 is SEHNR and CDR2 is FQNEAQ (reference sequence). CDR3 bases: TGTGCCAGCAGCTTTGGGAGAGGCGGGGGGGCCCCCAATGAGCAGTTCTTC. It encodes CASSFGRGGGAPNEQFF.

The genes are TRBV9 and TRBJ2-5; perhaps TRBD2 as D (5 bases). Germline V lookup: CDR1 SGDLS, CDR2 YYNGEE. V was trimmed by 0 bases and J by 2 bases, leaving 11 bases between them. This CDR3 has 15 residues. This chain's CDR3 is CASSVVPGKQETQYF. DNA for the CDR3: TGTGCCAGCAGCGTAGTCCCCGGGAAACAAGAGACCCAGTACTTC.

This clonotype was seen a single time. The chain recombines TRBV12-3 or TRBV12-4 with TRBJ1-5; no clear D gene. The CDR3 runs 15 residues. The germline V and J ends were trimmed by 2 bases and 2 bases, with 10 bases remaining between them. CDR3 sequence (DNA): TGTGCCAGCAGTTTAACACAAGGGCGCAATCAGCCCCAGCATTTT. This translates into CASSLTQGRNQPQHF.

This clonotype was picked up a small number of times. The chain employs TRBV20-1 and TRBJ2-5; 8 bases are a match to TRBD1. The assigned J gene may be wrong: the sequence end matches TRBJ2-7 better. This CDR3 comprises 13 residues. The germline gives CDR1 DFQATT, CDR2 SNEGSKA (reference sequence). The CDR3 DNA is TGCAGTGCCCTACTAGACAGGGGCTACGAGCAGTACTTC. This translates into CSALLDRGYEQYF.

This rearrangement joins TRBV19 to TRBJ2-4, with no clear D. The J call may not be correct, given that the DNA end is closer to TRBJ2-7. This CDR3 comprises 13 residues. Germline V CDR1 and CDR2: LNHDA, SQIVND (reference sequence). The CDR3 DNA sequence: TGTGCCAGTAGTTCTACCGCCGGATACGAGCAGTACTTC. Amino acid sequence: CASSSTAGYEQYF.

This rearrangement joins TRBV25-1 to TRBJ1-6; TRBD1 matches 9 bases. This CDR3 is built from 15 residues. Trimming removed 11 bases from V and 7 bases from J; junction bases left unmatched: 12. Germline CDR1 reads MGHDK; CDR2 reads SYGVNS. This CDR3 reads CADSSQGQGNSPLHF. CDR3 coding DNA: TGTGCCGACAGTTCCCAGGGACAGGGAAATTCACCCCTCCACTTT.

The chain joins TRBV7-9 to TRBJ2-5, with 10 bases aligning to TRBD1. The CDR3 runs 16 residues. Germline assignment: CDR1 SEHNR and CDR2 FQNEAQ (reference sequence). J lost 3 bases, V lost 4 bases, and 8 bases had no gene match. CDR3 sequence (DNA): TGTGCCAGCAGCTCACAAGGGACAGGGGAGAAAGAGACCCAGTACTTC. Translation: CASSSQGTGEKETQYF.

V gene TRBV29-1 combines with J gene TRBJ2-3; D gene uncertain. This CDR3 spans 13 amino acids. Germline V lookup: CDR1 SQVTM, CDR2 ANQGSEA. V was shortened by 4 bases and J by 6 bases, with 14 bases between the two germline ends. CDR3 DNA sequence: TGCAGCGTTGGGCTAGTTGTATGGGATACGCAGTATTTT. It translates to CSVGLVVWDTQYF.

This chain connects TRBV20-1 to TRBJ1-1; D is perhaps TRBD1 (6 bases). Germline V gives CDR1 DFQATT, CDR2 SNEGSKA (reference sequence). Deletions cut 5 bases from V and 8 bases from J, with 15 bases between. This CDR3 has 12 residues. Here the CDR3 reads CSAATGQREAFF. CDR3 nucleotide sequence: TGCAGTGCTGCGACAGGCCAGCGGGAAGCTTTCTTT.

This clonotype came up a few times. This may arise from a read error, as a much more abundant clone is one base away. The chain joins TRBV7-3 to TRBJ2-7; D possibly corresponds to TRBD1 (6 bases). The CDR3 runs 11 residues. The V gene's germline CDR1 is SGHTA and CDR2 FQGTGA. V dropped 4 bases and J dropped 5 bases, with 6 bases sitting between them. The CDR3 protein is CASSSGDEQYF. In DNA, the CDR3 is TGTGCCAGCAGCTCAGGGGACGAGCAGTACTTC.

The chain links TRBV3-1 to TRBJ1-6; D not certain. Trimming stripped 4 bases from V and 8 bases from J, with 15 bases between. The germline gives CDR1 LGHDT, CDR2 YNNKEL (reference sequence). The CDR3 runs to 15 residues. For the CDR3, the DNA is TGTGCCAGCAGCCCCCGGGCGGGCGGGCATTCACCCCTCCACTTT. Translated, it gives CASSPRAGGHSPLHF.

The chain is built from TRBV10-3 and TRBJ2-5, with 8 bases identical to TRBD1. Trimming cost V 6 bases and J 2 bases; bases outside gene matches: 2. The CDR3 is 13 residues long. Germline lookup yields CDR1 ENHRY and CDR2 SYGVKD. As DNA, the CDR3 is TGTGCCATCAGGGACAGGGTTCAAGAGACCCAGTACTTC. It is translated as CAIRDRVQETQYF.

This sequence joins TRBV4-2 and TRBJ2-7; D assignment may be TRBD1 or TRBD2 (7 bases each). Germline CDR1 and CDR2: LGHNA and YNFKEQ. The V and J ends lost 5 bases and 5 bases respectively, with 19 bases between them. This CDR3 comprises 15 residues. CDR3 bases: TGTGCCAGCAGCGCCCAGGGGGGGGCCTTCCACGAGCAGTACTTC. This sequence encodes CASSAQGGAFHEQYF.

This clonotype was detected only a few times. V is TRBV25-1 and J is TRBJ2-1; 10 bases line up with TRBD1. V gave up 2 bases and J gave up 7 bases; unmatched junction bases: 2. Germline lookup yields CDR1 MGHDK and CDR2 SYGVNS. CDR3 size: 14 residues. The CDR3 sequence: CASSEPGQGNEQFF. The CDR3 DNA reads as TGTGCCAGCAGTGAACCGGGACAGGGGAATGAGCAGTTCTTC.

The rearrangement links TRBV13 to TRBJ1-4; the D is unclear. This CDR3 contains 16 residues. V was pared by 4 bases and J by 0 bases, with 12 bases between. Germline CDR1 PRHDT, CDR2 FYEKMQ (reference sequence). Here the CDR3 reads CASSSSDRATNEKLFF. The CDR3, as DNA: TGTGCCAGCAGCTCCTCGGACCGTGCAACTAATGAAAAACTGTTTTTT.

The rearrangement links TRBV7-9 to TRBJ2-7, with a weak D call TRBD2 (6 bases). Trimming cost V 7 bases and J 4 bases, with 14 bases left between them. Per the germline V gene, CDR1 is SEHNR and CDR2 is FQNEAQ (reference sequence). The CDR3 length is 13 residues. CDR3 amino acids: CASTPSGGYEQYF. The CDR3 nucleotides read TGTGCCAGCACTCCCTCCGGGGGTTACGAGCAGTACTTC.

The chain employs TRBV15 and TRBJ2-5, with 7 bases matching TRBD1. The J segment lost 1 base and the V segment lost 2 bases, leaving 10 bases of the junction unmatched. CDR1 is LNHNV and CDR2 is YYDKDF in the germline V gene (reference sequence). The CDR3 is made up of 17 amino acids. The DNA for the CDR3 is TGTGCCACCAGCAGACTCTTCGACAGGGCCTCCCAAGAGACCCAGTACTTC. Translation: CATSRLFDRASQETQYF.

The V and J genes are TRBV14 and TRBJ1-4; a weak D match, TRBD1 (5 bases). Per the germline V gene, CDR1 is SGHDN and CDR2 is FVKESK. There are 14 residues in the CDR3. V lost 2 bases to trimming and J lost 4 bases, with 8 bases between them. The CDR3 nucleotides read TGTGCCAGCAGCCAAACAGGCAATAATGAAAAACTGTTTTTT. The encoded protein is CASSQTGNNEKLFF.

J is TRBJ2-7 and V is TRBV29-1; weak D call: TRBD1 (6 bases). V lost 3 bases to trimming and J lost 2 bases, with 11 bases between them. This CDR3 is built from 13 residues. Germline V gene lookup returns CDR1 SQVTM and CDR2 ANQGSEA. The CDR3 spells CSVEIQGTYEQYF. The DNA of the CDR3 is TGCAGCGTTGAGATTCAGGGGACCTACGAGCAGTACTTC.